This paragraph reports one TCR beta chain. Repertoires were generated with immunoSEQ multiplex PCR, while TCRdb's copy carries only in-frame clones and drops some. The table lists under 1,100,000 clones, around three quarters of them singletons. This sample is drawn from a study of shared clonotypes between healthy human individuals. Sample: memory CD4+ T cells from PBMCs. Subset defined: CD45RA-negative fraction. This receptor was identified in a man in his late teens or twenties in good health. Some clones in this sample may be carry-over from other donors' samples.

The DNA of the CDR3 is TGTGCCAGCAGCCCAGAACAGGGGGCGATAGGTAAAGCTTTCTTT. Translated: CASSPEQGAIGKAFF. The V and J genes are TRBV7-2 and TRBJ1-1; 9 positions agree with TRBD1. CDR1 SGHTA and CDR2 FQGNSA come from the germline V gene. The CDR3 contains 15 residues. The V and J ends lost 5 bases and 9 bases, in that order; junction bases with no gene match: 13.